This entry lists 21 T cell receptor beta chains sequenced from one sample in a study of blood T cells in healthy people across ages. A second PCR, run for roughly 7 to 11 cycles, used a sample-barcoded 5' primer plus a J-beta primer mix. TCRdb used MiXCR to reprocess the 5' RACE reads, holding one entry per CDR3 protein. The table has about 680,000 distinct CDR3 sequences, approximately 50% seen once. Sequenced sample: blood. The receptor source for this set is a woman aged 55-70 years in good health.

This clonotype was observed once. The CDR3 is CASSQTGTGTYNEQFF. The CDR3 DNA reads TGTGCCAGCAGCCAAACTGGGACAGGGACATACAATGAGCAGTTCTTC. The gene calls are TRBV7-2 and TRBJ2-1, with 9 bases matching TRBD1. Per germline, CDR1 SGHTA and CDR2 FQGNSA. Losses at the gene ends were 5 bases for V and 4 bases for J; bases not matched to a gene: 9. The CDR3 contains 16 residues.

The chain joins TRBV29-1 to TRBJ2-7, with a possible D match to TRBD1 (6 bases). Germline CDR1 and CDR2: SQVTM and ANQGSEA. The CDR3 spans 12 residues. Between the trimmed V and J ends, which lost 4 bases and 5 bases, there was a span of 12 bases. The CDR3 DNA reads TGCAGCGTTGCCAGGGGAGTCGACGAGCAGTACTTC. It encodes CSVARGVDEQYF.

The rearrangement links TRBV20-1 to TRBJ2-5; D may be TRBD1 (6 bases). Germline CDR1 reads DFQATT; CDR2 reads SNEGSKA (reference sequence). The CDR3 sequence is 15 residues long. The V end was cut by 5 bases, the J end by 5 bases, with 21 bases between. CDR3 in amino acids: CSAQRSDRIDETQYF. Written as DNA, the CDR3 is TGCAGTGCTCAGAGGAGCGACAGGATTGATGAGACCCAGTACTTC.

The J gene is TRBJ2-1, the V gene TRBV25-1; TRBD1 might be the D (5 bases). TRBJ2-7 explains the end of the DNA better; the J call may be wrong. Germline loops: CDR1 MGHDK, CDR2 SYGVNS. CDR3 length: 14 residues. The CDR3 loop reads CASSDRQPYNEQYF. The DNA for the CDR3 is TGTGCCAGCAGTGACCGACAGCCTTACAATGAGCAGTACTTC.

The gene calls are TRBV4-2 and TRBJ2-7; 10 positions match TRBD2. The trim removed 0 bases at V and 0 bases at J, leaving 2 bases unmatched. The CDR3 covers 16 residues. The germline CDR1 and CDR2 sequences are LGHNA and YNFKEQ. CDR3 sequence: CASSQDASGSSYEQYF. In nucleotides, the CDR3 is TGTGCCAGCAGCCAAGATGCTAGCGGGAGCTCCTACGAGCAGTACTTC.

J is TRBJ1-2 and V is TRBV30; the match to TRBD1 covers 7 bases. The CDR3 contains 14 residues. Germline V gene lookup returns CDR1 GTSNPN and CDR2 SVGIG (reference sequence). Unmatched junction bases numbered 7, after V lost 0 bases and J lost 6 bases. CDR3 region: CAWSVLQGSNGYTF. In DNA, the CDR3 is TGTGCCTGGAGTGTCCTACAGGGGTCAAATGGCTACACCTTC. The full variable domain, rest sourced from reference TRBV30 and TRBJ1-2, is SQTIHQWPATLVQPVGSPLSLECTVEGTSNPNLYWYRQAAGRGLQLLFYSVGIGQISSEVPQNLSASRPQDRQFILSSKKLLLSDSGFYLCAWSVLQGSNGYTFGSGTRLTVV.

The chain links TRBV20-1 to TRBJ1-5; TRBD1 is a possible D gene (6 bases). Trimming stripped 3 bases from V and 5 bases from J, with 14 bases between. Germline-derived CDR1 and CDR2 are DFQATT and SNEGSKA (reference sequence). The CDR3 totals 14 residues. The CDR3 nucleotides are TGCAGTGCTAGTGACAGGACGACCTATCAGCCCCAGCATTTT. Its protein is CSASDRTTYQPQHF.

V gene TRBV29-1 combines with J gene TRBJ2-7, with D perhaps matching TRBD1 (6 bases). Trimming removed 6 bases at V and 3 bases at J, with 18 bases between. Germline CDR1 is SQVTM and CDR2 is ANQGSEA. CDR3 length equals 14 residues. This chain's CDR3 is CSVISRGFYYEQYF. The DNA for the CDR3 is TGCAGCGTGATCTCCAGGGGCTTCTACTACGAGCAGTACTTC.

V usage is TRBV25-1 and J usage is TRBJ2-5; D gene ambiguous. The J call is doubtful: the DNA matches TRBJ2-7 better. The CDR3 extends over 13 amino acids. Germline loops: CDR1 MGHDK, CDR2 SYGVNS. CDR3 sequence: CASSAHWGYEQYF. In nucleotides, the CDR3 is TGTGCCAGCAGCGCCCACTGGGGCTACGAGCAGTACTTC.

The V call is TRBV5-1, the J call TRBJ2-5, with 10 nucleotides matching TRBD2. The CDR3 length is 15 residues. Germline trimming cut 3 bases from V and 2 bases from J; bases unmatched to any gene: 4. The germline V gene encodes CDR1 SGHRS and CDR2 YFSETQ. The CDR3 is CASSWGLAIQETQYF. In DNA form, the CDR3 reads TGCGCCAGCAGCTGGGGACTAGCGATACAAGAGACCCAGTACTTC.

This clonotype appeared a few times. The chain carries TRBV21-1 and TRBJ1-6. TRBV21-1 counts as a pseudogene. The CDR3 is 11 residues long. The CDR3 DNA is TGTGCCAGCAGCATGGAATTTCCCCTCCACTTT. Protein sequence: CASSMEFPLHF.

The chain has TRBV28 and TRBJ2-5; 11 nucleotides align to TRBD2. The DNA end lines up better with TRBJ2-7; the J call may be wrong. CDR1 is MDHEN, CDR2 SYDVKM, per germline. The length of the CDR3 is 17 residues. The CDR3 DNA follows: TGTGCCAGCAGTCCAATAGCGGGAGGGCCAGACCGGTACGAGCAGTACTTC. Its translation is CASSPIAGGPDRYEQYF.

This clonotype was seen more than once but under ten times. The J gene is TRBJ2-7, the V gene TRBV9, with 11 bases lining up with TRBD2. V trimming: 4 bases; J trimming: 5 bases; junction bases outside the gene matches: 8. This CDR3 spans 15 amino acids. Germline V gene data show CDR1 as SGDLS and CDR2 as YYNGEE. The CDR3 loop is CASSPNSGRADEQYF. The DNA of the CDR3 is TGTGCCAGCAGCCCCAATAGCGGGAGGGCGGACGAGCAGTACTTC.

This clonotype has just a few counts. The genes are TRBV20-1 and TRBJ2-7; TRBD2 matches 10 bases. The CDR3 contains 13 residues. V gave up 5 bases and J gave up 1 base; unmatched junction bases: 2. Germline V gives CDR1 DFQATT, CDR2 SNEGSKA (reference sequence). The CDR3 sequence: CSAEREGSYEQYF. The CDR3 nucleotides read TGCAGTGCTGAGCGGGAGGGGTCCTACGAGCAGTACTTC.

This chain connects TRBV20-1 to TRBJ2-1; D tentatively fits TRBD1 or TRBD2 (5 bases each). CDR3 size: 14 residues. V was shortened by 4 bases and J by 0 bases, with 10 bases between the two germline ends. The V gene's germline CDR1 is DFQATT and CDR2 SNEGSKA (reference sequence). The CDR3 protein is CSAIRGTSYNEQFF. The CDR3 nucleotides read TGCAGTGCTATTCGAGGGACCTCCTACAATGAGCAGTTCTTC.

This chain joins TRBV5-1 and TRBJ2-1, with D hard to call. Trimming removed 1 base at V and 6 bases at J, with 14 bases between. The CDR3 is 15 residues long. Germline CDR1 and CDR2: SGHRS and YFSETQ. CDR3 residues: CASSLLRVEFNEQFF. DNA of the CDR3: TGCGCCAGCAGCTTGTTGAGAGTTGAGTTCAATGAGCAGTTCTTC.

The rearrangement links TRBV7-8 to TRBJ1-1; 8 bases are shared with TRBD1. The CDR3 sequence is 15 residues long. V was clipped by 2 bases and J by 2 bases; unmatched bases: 4. The V gene's germline CDR1 is SGHVS and CDR2 FQNEAQ. CDR3 DNA: TGTGCCAGCAGCTTAATAGGGACAGGCAACACTGAAGCTTTCTTT. Its protein product is CASSLIGTGNTEAFF.

This clonotype has only a few counts. The chain employs TRBV29-1 and TRBJ1-2; 11 nucleotides line up with TRBD1. Germline loops: CDR1 SQVTM, CDR2 ANQGSEA. CDR3 length: 12 residues. J lost 8 bases, V lost 7 bases, and 6 bases had no gene match. CDR3 sequence: CSGGQGDRGYTF. CDR3 DNA sequence: TGCAGCGGGGGACAGGGGGATCGAGGCTACACCTTC.

The chain couples TRBV7-9 to TRBJ2-5, with a weak D call TRBD1 (6 bases). In germline, CDR1 is SEHNR, CDR2 FQNEAQ (reference sequence). The CDR3 has 15 residues. The V gene lost 5 bases and the J gene lost 1 base, with 14 bases spanning the gap. The CDR3 loop reads CASSNRVVIQETQYF. The CDR3, as DNA: TGTGCCAGCAGCAACAGGGTGGTGATCCAAGAGACCCAGTACTTC.

The chain carries TRBV9 and TRBJ2-1, with 7 positions matching TRBD2. Trimming took 5 bases from V and 7 from J; bases not matched to a gene: 9. Looked up from germline, CDR1 is SGDLS and CDR2 is YYNGEE. This CDR3 comprises 14 residues. The CDR3 DNA reads TGTGCCAGCAGTGTGGGCGGGAGTGTGAATGAGCAGTTCTTC. It yields the protein CASSVGGSVNEQFF.

Of note for this clonotype: Compared with germline, one end of the junction differs, possibly owing to a read error. The V and J genes are TRBV29-1 and TRBJ2-1, with 9 bases identical to TRBD2. Looked up from germline, CDR1 is SQVTM and CDR2 is ANQGSEA. The CDR3 has 18 residues. This CDR3 is CNVVPRVWREGLYNEQFF. The CDR3 region has the DNA TGCAACGTTGTCCCTAGGGTCTGGCGGGAGGGATTGTACAATGAGCAGTTCTTC.